These T cell receptor beta chains were read from a single sample in a study of blood T cell repertoires in COVID-19. Measured with immunoSEQ multiplex PCR; TCRdb has only the in-frame clones, and not every one. The sample records tens of thousands of clones, about 82% being singletons. The material sequenced was peripheral blood. The receptors originated from a man in his forties or fifties with acute or convalescent COVID-19. The CDR3 runs from the conserved cysteine through the conserved F or W. D genes are given only for firm matches. Size values are once, few and many counts, or a class for expanded clones, and some rows have none.

size,V,J,D,CDR3,DNA
NA,TRBV19,TRBJ1-5,NA,CASSTSDKGNQPQHF,TGTGCCAGTAGCACATCCGATAAAGGCAATCAGCCCCAGCATTTT
NA,TRBV28,TRBJ2-2,TRBD1,CASRGQGVRELFF,TGTGCCAGCAGGGGACAGGGGGTACGAGAGCTGTTTTTT
NA,TRBV28,TRBJ1-2,NA,CASSMQGYGYTF,TGTGCCAGCAGTATGCAGGGATATGGCTACACCTTC
once,TRBV6-4,TRBJ1-5,TRBD1,CASSDSTGACNQPQHF,TGTGCCAGCAGTGACTCGACAGGGGCGTGCAATCAGCCCCAGCATTTT
few,TRBV10-1,TRBJ2-7,NA,CASSPGSYEQYF,TGCGCCAGCAGTCCAGGGTCATACGAGCAGTACTTC
NA,TRBV9,TRBJ1-1,TRBD1,CASSRRQGLEAFF,TGTGCCAGCAGCAGGCGACAGGGCCTTGAAGCTTTCTTT
NA,TRBV3-1/TRBV3-2,TRBJ2-1,NA,CASSQETPLNPRNEQFF,TGTGCCAGCAGCCAAGAAACTCCCCTCAATCCTCGGAATGAGCAGTTCTTC
once,TRBV18,TRBJ2-1,TRBD2,CASSRTSSTSYNEQFF,TGTGCCAGCTCACGGACTAGTTCTACTTCCTACAATGAGCAGTTCTTC
once,TRBV13,TRBJ2-1,TRBD2,CASSLVSGVTYNEQFF,TGTGCCAGCAGCTTAGTTAGCGGGGTGACCTACAATGAGCAGTTCTTC
NA,TRBV19,TRBJ1-6,NA,CASSIAGSNSPLHF,TGTGCCAGTAGTATTGCGGGATCTAATTCACCCCTCCACTTT
NA,TRBV2,TRBJ2-7,TRBD1,CASRPGQAYYEQYF,TGTGCCAGCAGGCCGGGACAGGCATACTACGAGCAGTACTTC
NA,TRBV12-3/TRBV12-4,TRBJ1-2,NA,CASSPRSGYGYTF,TGTGCCAGCAGCCCGCGATCAGGCTATGGCTACACCTTC
NA,TRBV11-1,TRBJ2-5,NA,CASSSQIETQYF,TGTGCCAGCAGCTCCCAAATAGAGACCCAGTACTTC
NA,TRBV14,TRBJ2-1,NA,CASSQDLSSYNEQFF,TGTGCCAGCAGCCAAGATTTGAGTTCCTACAATGAGCAGTTCTTC
NA,TRBV2,TRBJ2-7,NA,CASSKTGTEQYF,TGTGCCAGCAGTAAGACAGGCACCGAGCAGTACTTC